One sample yielded the 31 T cell receptor beta chains listed below, sequenced in a study of T cell responses to AZD1222 COVID-19 vaccine. TCRdb keeps only in-frame clones here, not all; method: immunoSEQ multiplex PCR. Among roughly 200,000 clones listed, around 92% were seen once. Sequencing used peripheral blood, obtained on day 0 of AZD1222 vaccination. The source of these receptors is an adult in good health.

The gene calls are TRBV10-1 and TRBJ2-1; the D gene could be TRBD1 or TRBD2 (5 bases each). CDR3 length: 12 amino acids. V was cut by 5 bases and J by 5 bases, with 7 bases left in between. Germline assignment: CDR1 WNHNN and CDR2 SYGVQD (reference sequence). This CDR3 reads CASSWGNNEQFF. The CDR3 nucleotides are TGCGCCAGCAGTTGGGGGAACAATGAGCAGTTCTTC.

The V and J genes are TRBV2 and TRBJ2-5; possibly TRBD1 or TRBD2 for D (5 bases each). This CDR3 spans 14 amino acids. The V end was cut by 7 bases, the J end by 3 bases, with 15 bases between. Germline V gives CDR1 SNHLY, CDR2 FYNNEI. The CDR3 sequence is CASTPWGSEETQYF. The DNA for the CDR3 is TGTGCCAGCACCCCCTGGGGGTCAGAAGAGACCCAGTACTTC. The complete variable domain, with remaining parts taken from reference TRBV2 and TRBJ2-5, reads EPEVTQTPSHQVTQMGQEVILRCVPISNHLYFYWYRQILGQKVEFLVSFYNNEISEKSEIFDDQFSVERPDGSNFTLKIRSTKLEDSAMYFCASTPWGSEETQYFGPGTRLLVL.

The CDR3 coding sequence is TGTGCCAGCAGTTTAGCGAACAGGGGGCGTAATCAGCCCCAGCATTTT. Translation: CASSLANRGRNQPQHF. This sequence joins TRBV28 and TRBJ1-5; 9 bases align to TRBD1. CDR3 length: 16 amino acids. With 2 bases clipped from V and 4 bases from J, the junction kept 6 bases outside the gene matches. Germline V CDR1 and CDR2: MDHEN, SYDVKM.

V gene TRBV3-1 (or the pseudogene TRBV3-2) combines with J gene TRBJ1-2; D unclear. The CDR3 has 11 residues. The germline CDR1 and CDR2 sequences are LGHDT and YNNKEL (reference sequence). V was cut by 2 bases and J by 8 bases, with 6 bases left in between. The CDR3 sequence: CASSQSWGYTF. The CDR3 DNA is TGTGCCAGCAGCCAAAGTTGGGGCTACACCTTC.

The chain uses TRBV28 and TRBJ1-4, with D perhaps TRBD1 (6 bases). V lost 7 bases, J lost 5 bases, and 14 bases lay in between. Germline lookup yields CDR1 MDHEN and CDR2 SYDVKM. The CDR3 spans 14 residues. CDR3 amino acids: CASTPGGQNEKLFF. The DNA of the CDR3 is TGTGCCAGCACCCCCGGAGGACAGAATGAAAAACTGTTTTTT.

The chain couples TRBV7-8 to TRBJ1-2, with D tentatively TRBD1 (6 bases). V was cut by 7 bases and J by 4 bases, with 13 bases left in between. Germline V gene lookup returns CDR1 SGHVS and CDR2 FQNEAQ. The CDR3 has 13 amino acids. The CDR3 reads CASKGGEPYGYTF. The CDR3, as DNA: TGTGCCAGCAAAGGGGGGGAACCCTATGGCTACACCTTC.

The CDR3 here is CASSSTGNTWFF. In nucleotides, the CDR3 is TGTGCCAGCAGTTCTACAGGGAATACTTGGTTCTTC. This rearrangement joins TRBV6-5 to TRBJ2-1; possibly TRBD1 for D (6 bases). With 4 bases removed from V and 15 bases from J, the gap between germline ends came to 16 bases. Per the germline V gene, CDR1 is MNHEY and CDR2 is SVGAGI. The length of the CDR3 is 12 residues.

The rearrangement uses TRBV28 and TRBJ1-5; 11 bases match TRBD1. The junction had 6 bases not matched to a gene; V was cut back by 2 bases and J by 6 bases. Germline V gene lookup returns CDR1 MDHEN and CDR2 SYDVKM. This CDR3 is built from 16 residues. CDR3: CASSLPGQGARQPQHF. For the CDR3, the DNA is TGTGCCAGCAGTTTACCCGGACAGGGGGCGCGTCAGCCCCAGCATTTT. Full variable domain (missing parts from reference TRBV28 and TRBJ1-5): DVKVTQSSRYLVKRTGEKVFLECVQDMDHENMFWYRQDPGLGLRLIYFSYDVKMKEKGDIPEGYSVSREKKERFSLILESASTNQTSMYLCASSLPGQGARQPQHFGDGTRLSIL.

The rearrangement links TRBV19 to TRBJ2-5; D possibly uses TRBD1 or TRBD2 (7 bases each). Looked up from germline, CDR1 is LNHDA and CDR2 is SQIVND (reference sequence). V gave up 2 bases and J gave up 3 bases, with 10 bases separating them. The CDR3 covers 14 residues. This chain's CDR3 is CASSIQGGKETQYF. Written as DNA, the CDR3 is TGTGCCAGTAGTATACAGGGGGGGAAAGAGACCCAGTACTTC.

This sequence joins TRBV7-9 and TRBJ1-4; D gene unclear. Germline loops: CDR1 SEHNR, CDR2 FQNEAQ (reference sequence). This CDR3 comprises 15 residues. Deletions cut 2 bases from V and 4 bases from J, with 11 bases between. CDR3 region: CASSLKMSSNEKLFF. The CDR3 nucleotides are TGTGCCAGCAGCTTAAAAATGTCAAGTAATGAAAAACTGTTTTTT.

This clone was seen only once. The chain combines TRBV5-1 with TRBJ2-3; 9 bases are shared with TRBD2. The CDR3 is made up of 15 amino acids. In germline, CDR1 is SGHRS, CDR2 YFSETQ. V trimming: 2 bases; J trimming: 1 base; junction bases outside the gene matches: 2. CDR3 coding DNA: TGCGCCAGCAGCTTTGAGCGGGGGGGCACAGATACGCAGTATTTT. Translation gives CASSFERGGTDTQYF.

About this clone: This sample also contains other DNA sequences that code for the same CDR3. The chain combines TRBV9 with TRBJ2-1; D is undetermined. V lost 0 bases to trimming and J lost 2 bases, with 3 bases between them. Germline V gene data show CDR1 as SGDLS and CDR2 as YYNGEE. The CDR3 extends over 13 amino acids. The CDR3 DNA follows: TGTGCCAGCAGCGTAGTCCCCTACAATGAGCAGTTCTTC. Translating gives CASSVVPYNEQFF.

This chain links TRBV2 with TRBJ1-1; a possible D gene is TRBD1 (6 bases). The CDR3 spans 14 residues. V was trimmed by 5 bases and J by 1 base, leaving 11 bases between them. Germline V CDR1 and CDR2: SNHLY, FYNNEI. In nucleotides, the CDR3 is TGTGCCAGCAGTATACAGGGCACGAACACTGAAGCTTTCTTT. Amino acid sequence: CASSIQGTNTEAFF.

The chain is built from TRBV24-1 and TRBJ2-1; tentatively, D is TRBD1 (5 bases). Germline CDR1 is KGHDR and CDR2 is SFDVKD. The CDR3 covers 16 residues. Trimming shortened V by 4 bases and J by 3 bases, and 15 bases separated the two germline ends. The CDR3 DNA is TGTGCCACCAGTGAACCAGGGTCCCTACTCTACAATGAGCAGTTCTTC. As protein: CATSEPGSLLYNEQFF.

The chain is built from TRBV5-6 and TRBJ1-1, with no clear D. Germline lookup yields CDR1 SGHDT and CDR2 YYEEEE. The V end lost 4 bases, the J end lost 5 bases, and 3 bases lay between the germline ends. The CDR3 totals 10 residues. CDR3 coding DNA: TGTGCCAGCAGCGGGACTGAAGCTTTCTTT. Protein sequence: CASSGTEAFF.

V usage is TRBV6-5 and J usage is TRBJ1-2; weak D call: TRBD1 (5 bases). The V end lost 0 bases, the J end lost 2 bases, and 13 bases lay between the germline ends. CDR3 length: 16 amino acids. The germline V gene encodes CDR1 MNHEY and CDR2 SVGAGI. The CDR3 DNA is TGTGCCAGCAGTTACTCTAGCGCAGGGCCCAACTATGGCTACACCTTC. This translates into CASSYSSAGPNYGYTF.

The genes are TRBV5-5 and TRBJ1-3, with D perhaps TRBD1 (5 bases). The CDR3 totals 15 residues. CDR1 is SGHKS, CDR2 YYEKEE, per germline (reference sequence). The V end lost 0 bases, the J end lost 4 bases, and 11 bases lay between the germline ends. The CDR3 sequence: CASSLGQGRGNTIYF. DNA of the CDR3: TGTGCCAGCAGCTTGGGGCAGGGAAGGGGAAACACCATATATTTT.

The chain recombines TRBV27 with TRBJ1-5, with D possibly matching TRBD1 (6 bases). CDR1 and CDR2 (germline): MNHEY, SMNVEV (reference sequence). V lost 3 bases and J lost 3, with 12 bases in between. The CDR3 consists of 15 residues. CDR3 amino acids: CASSFGTGNNQPQHF. The CDR3 nucleotides read TGTGCCAGCAGTTTCGGCACAGGGAACAATCAGCCCCAGCATTTT.

The chain has TRBV21-1 and TRBJ1-5; the D call TRBD1 from the table was never checked on the DNA. TRBV21-1 is reported as a pseudogene. CDR3 length: 15 amino acids. CDR3 coding DNA: TGTGCCAGCAGATTAAAGGGACAGTACAATCAGCCCCAGCATTTT. Translated: CASRLKGQYNQPQHF.

The chain carries TRBV19 and TRBJ2-3, with 7 bases lining up with TRBD1. Germline CDR1 reads LNHDA; CDR2 reads SQIVND (reference sequence). Trimming removed 5 bases from V and 3 bases from J; junction bases left unmatched: 11. The CDR3 spans 16 residues. CDR3 residues: CASSSWDSSLTDTQYF. The CDR3 DNA follows: TGTGCCAGTAGTTCCTGGGACAGCTCCCTAACAGATACGCAGTATTTT.

CDR3 sequence reads: CASRPGLETNEQFF. The CDR3 DNA is TGTGCCAGCCGACCGGGACTAGAGACCAATGAGCAGTTCTTC. The V and J genes are TRBV6-4 and TRBJ2-1; 8 bases are a match to TRBD2. Trimming at V came to 8 bases and at J to 6 bases, leaving 9 bases not matched to a gene. This CDR3 contains 14 residues. CDR1 MRHNA and CDR2 SNTAGT come from the germline V gene.

This clone was observed once. V usage is TRBV5-1 and J usage is TRBJ1-6; D ambiguous. CDR1 and CDR2 from the germline V gene are SGHRS and YFSETQ. The CDR3 runs 12 residues. V dropped 1 base and J dropped 8 bases, with 4 bases sitting between them. CDR3 protein: CASSLRDSPLHF. The DNA for the CDR3 is TGCGCCAGCAGCTTGCGAGATTCACCCCTCCACTTT.

This sequence joins TRBV6-5 and TRBJ1-2; D remains ambiguous. This CDR3 spans 14 amino acids. V lost 0 bases, J lost 12 bases, and 17 bases lay in between. Germline assignment: CDR1 MNHEY and CDR2 SVGAGI. CDR3 bases: TGTGCCAGCAGTTACTCGATGTTAGGCAGCCTGAACACCTTC. This codes for CASSYSMLGSLNTF.

The rearrangement joins TRBV4-2 to TRBJ2-2; 10 bases match TRBD2. Trimming at V came to 4 bases and at J to 8 bases, leaving 16 bases not matched to a gene. Germline assignment: CDR1 LGHNA and CDR2 YNFKEQ. CDR3 length equals 18 residues. The CDR3 protein is CASSLSLAGDPPVGELFF. Here the CDR3 DNA reads TGTGCCAGCAGCCTCTCTCTAGCGGGGGACCCTCCTGTTGGGGAGCTGTTTTTT.

This rearrangement joins TRBV6-2 or TRBV6-3 to TRBJ1-4; 10 bases line up with TRBD1. V shed 4 bases and J 14 bases; nucleotides not matched to a gene: 13. Germline V CDR1 and CDR2: MNHEY, SVGEGT. CDR3 length: 15 residues. The CDR3 region has the DNA TGTGCCAGCAGTTCATCGGGACAGGGGCTTCGGAGGCTGTTTTTT. This sequence encodes CASSSSGQGLRRLFF.

This chain connects TRBV11-2 to TRBJ2-7; D call uncertain. Trimming shortened V by 3 bases and J by 4 bases, and 4 bases separated the two germline ends. CDR1 and CDR2 from the germline V gene are SGHAT and FQNNGV. This CDR3 contains 11 residues. CDR3 region: CASSFLYEQYF. The CDR3 DNA sequence: TGTGCCAGCAGCTTTTTGTACGAGCAGTACTTC.

The chain joins TRBV5-1 to TRBJ2-1; D is uncertain. Trimming stripped 1 base from V and 0 bases from J, with 8 bases between. CDR1 is SGHRS and CDR2 is YFSETQ in the germline V gene. This CDR3 comprises 15 residues. The CDR3 DNA follows: TGCGCCAGCAGCTTGTTTCAAAGCTCCTACAATGAGCAGTTCTTC. Translated: CASSLFQSSYNEQFF.

In regard to this clone: The junction shows a germline mismatch at one end, possibly a read error. V gene TRBV28 combines with J gene TRBJ1-2; TRBD1 agrees at 7 bases. Germline V lookup: CDR1 MDHEN, CDR2 SYDVKM. The CDR3 has 13 amino acids. CDR3 protein: CASSAGQRYVYTF. Here the CDR3 DNA reads TGTGCCAGCAGTGCGGGACAGCGATATGTCTACACCTTC.

This clone was found once. The CDR3 sequence is CASSQGPRGATNEKLFF. CDR3 in DNA: TGCGCCAGCAGCCAAGGTCCGCGAGGTGCAACTAATGAAAAACTGTTTTTT. V and J are TRBV5-1 and TRBJ1-4; D is unresolved. Germline-derived CDR1 and CDR2 are SGHRS and YFSETQ. Trimming left V 4 bases short and J 0 bases short, with 16 bases between. The CDR3 has 17 amino acids.

This clone was counted once. V is TRBV19 and J is TRBJ1-1, with a tentative D call TRBD1 (5 bases). Germline V gives CDR1 LNHDA, CDR2 SQIVND (reference sequence). Trimming removed 8 bases at V and 11 bases at J, with 18 bases between. The CDR3 is made up of 12 amino acids. Written as DNA, the CDR3 is TGTGCCAGTGGGATTATCGGGGCCTGGGCTTTCTTT. This sequence encodes CASGIIGAWAFF.

This chain joins TRBV30 and TRBJ2-5, with 7 bases fitting TRBD2. This CDR3 is built from 13 residues. V lost 2 bases to trimming and J lost 3 bases; unmatched junction nucleotides: 3. Germline loops: CDR1 GTSNPN, CDR2 SVGIG (reference sequence). CDR3 sequence reads: CAWSFSGEETQYF. The CDR3, as DNA: TGTGCCTGGAGTTTCAGCGGGGAAGAGACCCAGTACTTC.